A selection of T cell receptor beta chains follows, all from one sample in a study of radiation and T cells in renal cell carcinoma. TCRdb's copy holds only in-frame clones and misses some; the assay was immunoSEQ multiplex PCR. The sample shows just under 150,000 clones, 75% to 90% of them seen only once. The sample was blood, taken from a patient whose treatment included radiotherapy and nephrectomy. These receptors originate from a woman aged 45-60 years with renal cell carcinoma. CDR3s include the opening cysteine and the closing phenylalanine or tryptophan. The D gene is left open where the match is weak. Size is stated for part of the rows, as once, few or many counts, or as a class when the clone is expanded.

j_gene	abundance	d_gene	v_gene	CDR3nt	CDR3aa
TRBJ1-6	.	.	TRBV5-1	TGCGCCAGCAGCTACACGACAGTGACATATAATTCACCCCTCCACTTT	CASSYTTVTYNSPLHF
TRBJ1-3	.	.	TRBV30	TGTGCCTGGGATTATTCCGGAAACACCATATATTTT	CAWDYSGNTIYF
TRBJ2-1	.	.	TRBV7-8	TGTGCCAGCAGCTTAGTGGCTGATGGGAACAATGAGCAGTTCTTC	CASSLVADGNNEQFF
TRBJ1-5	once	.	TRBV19	TGTGCCAGTAGTAGAACAGGATCGGGGGGGCCCCAGCATTTT	CASSRTGSGGPQHF
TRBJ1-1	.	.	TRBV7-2	TGTGCCAGCAGCTTAAGCGGCCAGGTGAACACTGAAGCTTTCTTT	CASSLSGQVNTEAFF
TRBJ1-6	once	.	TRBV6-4	TGTGCCAGCAGTGACCTGTTGACGAATTCACCCCTCCACTTT	CASSDLLTNSPLHF
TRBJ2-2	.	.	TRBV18	TGTGCCAGCTCAACAACCACAGGGACGGGTAACCGGGAGCTGTTTTTT	CASSTTTGTGNRELFF
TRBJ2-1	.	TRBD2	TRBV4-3	TGCGCCAGCAGCCCGGTAGCGGGAGAAAATGAGCAGTTCTTC	CASSPVAGENEQFF
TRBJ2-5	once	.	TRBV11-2	TGTGCCAGCAGCTTGGGGGGCCTAGAGACCCAGTACTTC	CASSLGGLETQYF
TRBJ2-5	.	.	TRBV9	TGTGCCAGCAGCATACTCTCCGGGGAAGAGACCCAGTACTTC	CASSILSGEETQYF
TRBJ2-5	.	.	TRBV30	TGTGCCTCTATTCCCCTGCTAAGCCAAGAGACCCAGTACTTC	CASIPLLSQETQYF
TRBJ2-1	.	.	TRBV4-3	TGCGCCAGCAGCCAACGAGGCGGCAGTTACAATGAGCAGTTCTTC	CASSQRGGSYNEQFF
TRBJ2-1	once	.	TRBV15	TGTGCCACCAGCAGAGATAGGTACCAGGGCAATGAGCAGTTCTTC	CATSRDRYQGNEQFF
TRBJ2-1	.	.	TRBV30	TGTGCCTGGAGTGTACTTGAGGGGGAGCAGTTCTTC	CAWSVLEGEQFF
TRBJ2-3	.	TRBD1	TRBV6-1	TGTGCCAGCAGTGCGACAGGGTATGGCACAGATACGCAGTATTTT	CASSATGYGTDTQYF
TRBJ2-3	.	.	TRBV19	TGTGCCAGTAGTATTGACGGGGGGCCTAGCACAGATACGCAGTATTTT	CASSIDGGPSTDTQYF
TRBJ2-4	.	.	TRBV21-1	TGTGCCAGCAGCCCCCGGGCTGCAGCCGTCGGTTTTCAGTACTTC	CASSPRAAAVGFQYF
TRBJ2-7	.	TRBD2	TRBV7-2	TGTGCCAGCAGCTTAGTGGGCGGCGGGAGCTCCTACGAGCAGTACTTC	CASSLVGGGSSYEQYF
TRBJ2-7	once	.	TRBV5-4	TGTGCCAGCAGCCAGGATCCGGGCGAGCAGTACTTC	CASSQDPGEQYF
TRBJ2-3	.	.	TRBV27	TGTGCCAGCAGCCTCAGGGCAGGGGCGGTCGATACGCAGTATTTT	CASSLRAGAVDTQYF
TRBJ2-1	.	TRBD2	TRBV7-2	TGTGCCAGCAGCTTCGTAGCGGGGGGCAGGAATGAGCAGTTCTTC	CASSFVAGGRNEQFF
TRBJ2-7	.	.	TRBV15	TGTGCCACCAGCAGGGTAGGTTCAGGGGCAGACGAGCAGTACTTC	CATSRVGSGADEQYF
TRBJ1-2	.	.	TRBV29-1	TGCAGCGTTCCCCCTGGGGGAACTAACTATGGCTACACCTTC	CSVPPGGTNYGYTF
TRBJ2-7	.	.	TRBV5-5	TGTGCCAGCAGCTTGGCGGGTAAACAGAGGAGCTCCTACGAGCAGTACTTC	CASSLAGKQRSSYEQYF
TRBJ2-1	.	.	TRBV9	TGTGCCAGCAGCGTAGATTTGGTCCCCCTGGACTCCTACAATGAGCAGTTCTTC	CASSVDLVPLDSYNEQFF
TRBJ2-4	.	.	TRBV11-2	TGTGCCAGCAGCTTGGAGACTATAGCCAAAAACATTCAGTACTTC	CASSLETIAKNIQYF
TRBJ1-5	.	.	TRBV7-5	TGTGCCAGAAGATACCTTGGTTTCAGTGTAGGACCCAATCAGCCCCAGCATTTT	CARRYLGFSVGPNQPQHF
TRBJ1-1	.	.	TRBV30	TGTGCCTGGATCAAAGGGATCTTCCTGAACACTGAAGCTTTCTTT	CAWIKGIFLNTEAFF
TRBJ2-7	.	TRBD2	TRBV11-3	TGTGCCAGCAGCTCAGGTAGCGGGGCCGGGTACGAGCAGTACTTC	CASSSGSGAGYEQYF
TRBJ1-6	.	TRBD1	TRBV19	TGTGCCAGTAATCACGGACAGGGGTCTAATTCACCCCTCCACTTT	CASNHGQGSNSPLHF
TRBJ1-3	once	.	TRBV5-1	TGCGCCAGCAGCCCGGGAGAGGGACCGAGCTCTGGAAACACCATATATTTT	CASSPGEGPSSGNTIYF
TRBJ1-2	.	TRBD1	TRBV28	TGTGCCACCCGGACAGGGGGCGATTATGGCTACACCTTC	CATRTGGDYGYTF
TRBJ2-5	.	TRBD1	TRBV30	TGTGCCTGGAGTTTGGACAGGTACCAAGAGACCCAGTACTTC	CAWSLDRYQETQYF
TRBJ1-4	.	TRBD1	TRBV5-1	TGCGCCAGCAGCACAACCGGGACAGGGCTTCGGGAAAAACTGTTTTTT	CASSTTGTGLREKLFF
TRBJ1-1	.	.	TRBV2	TGTGCCAGCCTGACCAACACTGAAGCTTTCTTT	CASLTNTEAFF
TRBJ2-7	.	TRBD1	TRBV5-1	TGCGCCAGCAGCTTGGGGGACAGGGCCTACGAGCAGTACTTC	CASSLGDRAYEQYF
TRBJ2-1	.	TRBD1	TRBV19	TGTGCCGACCGGGAGCAGGGGGCAGGGGAGCAGTTCTTC	CADREQGAGEQFF
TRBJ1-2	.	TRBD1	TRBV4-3	TGCGCCAGCAGCCAGACAGGGACCTATGGCTACACCTTC	CASSQTGTYGYTF
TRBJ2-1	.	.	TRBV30	TGTGCCTGGAGCACACAGGGTGAACGCTCCTACAATGAGCAGTTCTTC	CAWSTQGERSYNEQFF
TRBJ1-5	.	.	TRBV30	TGTGCCTGGAGTGCTTTTGGACAGCCCCAGCATTTT	CAWSAFGQPQHF
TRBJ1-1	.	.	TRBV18	TGTGCCAGCTCACCACCGGGGGGGGTGAACACTGAAGCTTTCTTT	CASSPPGGVNTEAFF
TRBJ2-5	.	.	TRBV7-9	TGTGCCAGCAGAGGGACCAAGGTGTTGTGGGGGCCAGAGACCCAGTACTTC	CASRGTKVLWGPETQYF